This T cell receptor (beta chain) was sequenced in a study of Tregs in tolerant kidney transplant recipients. Study information: CD4+CD25+CD127- cells came from approximately three-day belatacept mixed lymphocyte reactions, some with 5-day graft donor restimulation.

As concerns this clone: Its specificity is not known.

V dropped 2 bases and J dropped 8 bases, with 13 bases sitting between them. Per germline, CDR1 SGHRS and CDR2 YFSETQ. The CDR3 has 13 residues. The assay was immunoSEQ multiplex PCR, and TCRdb's table has in-frame clones only and misses some. The sample has about 5,600 clones; 90% are singletons. This sample comprised Tregs from blood cultured with allogeneic cells, obtained before the transplant. This TCR came from a human patient who received a combined kidney and bone marrow transplant. The rearrangement links TRBV5-1 to TRBJ1-2, with a tentative D call TRBD1 (5 bases). CDR3 protein: CASSLRQLGGYTF. The CDR3 DNA is TGCGCCAGCAGCTTACGACAGCTCGGCGGCTACACCTTC. Full variable domain (missing parts from reference TRBV5-1 and TRBJ1-2): KAGVTQTPRYLIKTRGQQVTLSCSPISGHRSVSWYQQTPGQGLQFLFEYFSETQRNKGNFPGRFSGRQFSNSRSEMNVSTLELGDSALYLCASSLRQLGGYTFGSGTRLTVV.